This is a list of T cell receptor beta chains from one sample in a study of blood T cell repertoires in COVID-19. Produced via immunoSEQ multiplex PCR; TCRdb's table is partial and in-frame only. The sample shows around 250,000 clones, 89% of them seen only once. The source material was peripheral blood. The source is a middle-aged woman who had recovered from COVID-19. The conserved cysteine and the conserved F or W are not part of the CDR3 here. A D gene is named only where the DNA matches it firmly.

CDR3aa: ASSIGTDLYGYT
v_gene: TRBV19
j_gene: TRBJ1-2
d_gene: TRBD1
len: 12

CDR3aa: AISENEGVETQY
v_gene: TRBV10-3
j_gene: TRBJ2-5
d_gene: .
len: 12

CDR3aa: ASSGPQATEAF
v_gene: TRBV28
j_gene: TRBJ1-1
d_gene: .
len: 11

CDR3aa: SVVSGLSYEQY
v_gene: TRBV29-1
j_gene: TRBJ2-7
d_gene: .
len: 11

CDR3aa: ASSLSSGAKNIQY
v_gene: TRBV5-1
j_gene: TRBJ2-4
d_gene: TRBD2
len: 13

CDR3aa: ASSSLRGYTEKLF
v_gene: TRBV6-6
j_gene: TRBJ1-4
d_gene: .
len: 13

CDR3aa: ASSLSAQGNTEAF
v_gene: TRBV27
j_gene: TRBJ1-1
d_gene: .
len: 13

CDR3aa: ASSLGAPDYEQY
v_gene: TRBV18
j_gene: TRBJ2-7
d_gene: .
len: 12

CDR3aa: ASSPHGLAGGPVNEQF
v_gene: TRBV9
j_gene: TRBJ2-1
d_gene: TRBD2
len: 16

CDR3aa: ASSHTAGNSPLH
v_gene: TRBV3-1/TRBV3-2
j_gene: TRBJ1-6
d_gene: .
len: 12

CDR3aa: ASSSAGNDNTGELF
v_gene: TRBV5-6
j_gene: TRBJ2-2
d_gene: .
len: 14

CDR3aa: ASSIDPRASGNTIY
v_gene: TRBV19
j_gene: TRBJ1-3
d_gene: .
len: 14

CDR3aa: AISGDRAYEQY
v_gene: TRBV10-3
j_gene: TRBJ2-7
d_gene: .
len: 11

CDR3aa: ATSKRGGGTDTQY
v_gene: TRBV15
j_gene: TRBJ2-3
d_gene: .
len: 13

CDR3aa: ASSYNRNTEAF
v_gene: TRBV5-4
j_gene: TRBJ1-1
d_gene: .
len: 11

CDR3aa: ASSLGGGEGYT
v_gene: TRBV7-2
j_gene: TRBJ1-2
d_gene: .
len: 11

CDR3aa: ASSSGKRAGTDTQY
v_gene: TRBV11-2
j_gene: TRBJ2-3
d_gene: .
len: 14

CDR3aa: ASSVAPGGHTDTQY
v_gene: TRBV9
j_gene: TRBJ2-3
d_gene: TRBD2
len: 14

CDR3aa: ASSQVLIGGVPYEQY
v_gene: TRBV4-1
j_gene: TRBJ2-7
d_gene: TRBD1
len: 15

CDR3aa: ASSWGQNNSPLH
v_gene: TRBV5-6
j_gene: TRBJ1-6
d_gene: .
len: 12

CDR3aa: AISAGGTRPQH
v_gene: TRBV10-3
j_gene: TRBJ1-5
d_gene: TRBD1
len: 11

CDR3aa: ATSRGAGLRETQY
v_gene: TRBV15
j_gene: TRBJ2-5
d_gene: .
len: 13

CDR3aa: ASSEIAGGAINTQY
v_gene: TRBV10-2
j_gene: TRBJ2-3
d_gene: TRBD2
len: 14

CDR3aa: ASSLAGQNNYGYT
v_gene: TRBV5-1
j_gene: TRBJ1-2
d_gene: TRBD1
len: 13

CDR3aa: ASSDRRITEAF
v_gene: TRBV6-4
j_gene: TRBJ1-1
d_gene: .
len: 11

CDR3aa: ASSLGTRVNTEAF
v_gene: TRBV5-1
j_gene: TRBJ1-1
d_gene: .
len: 13

CDR3aa: ASSFRLDRAVDGYT
v_gene: TRBV7-2
j_gene: TRBJ1-2
d_gene: TRBD1
len: 14

CDR3aa: ASSRKEGSEAF
v_gene: TRBV18
j_gene: TRBJ1-1
d_gene: .
len: 11

CDR3aa: ASSRRVANEKLF
v_gene: TRBV6-6
j_gene: TRBJ1-4
d_gene: .
len: 12

CDR3aa: ATRPGGTYEQY
v_gene: TRBV12-3/TRBV12-4
j_gene: TRBJ2-7
d_gene: .
len: 11

CDR3aa: ASSLASGITGELF
v_gene: TRBV7-6
j_gene: TRBJ2-2
d_gene: TRBD2
len: 13

CDR3aa: AYSGTGLNYGYT
v_gene: TRBV30
j_gene: TRBJ1-2
d_gene: TRBD1
len: 12

CDR3aa: ASLRTVGRNQPQH
v_gene: TRBV6-5
j_gene: TRBJ1-5
d_gene: .
len: 13

CDR3aa: ASSTSGQGTDTQY
v_gene: TRBV9
j_gene: TRBJ2-3
d_gene: TRBD2
len: 13

CDR3aa: ASSPAQGGVETQY
v_gene: TRBV5-4
j_gene: TRBJ2-5
d_gene: .
len: 13

CDR3aa: ASSLRGLGNTEAF
v_gene: TRBV27
j_gene: TRBJ1-1
d_gene: .
len: 13

CDR3aa: ASSLVPFNEKLF
v_gene: TRBV5-1
j_gene: TRBJ1-4
d_gene: .
len: 12

CDR3aa: ASSNRGPGNTIY
v_gene: TRBV5-6
j_gene: TRBJ1-3
d_gene: TRBD1
len: 12

CDR3aa: ASSIMGTFSDYGYT
v_gene: TRBV6-6
j_gene: TRBJ1-2
d_gene: .
len: 14

CDR3aa: ASSPPPAGGVWEQF
v_gene: TRBV18
j_gene: TRBJ2-1
d_gene: TRBD2
len: 14

CDR3aa: ASSHGGRDTEAF
v_gene: TRBV5-1
j_gene: TRBJ1-1
d_gene: .
len: 12

CDR3aa: ASSPRQDEQF
v_gene: TRBV6-2/TRBV6-3
j_gene: TRBJ2-1
d_gene: .
len: 10

CDR3aa: ASSQEAGTGANVLT
v_gene: TRBV4-1
j_gene: TRBJ2-6
d_gene: .
len: 14

CDR3aa: ASSLRGDRAHEQY
v_gene: TRBV19
j_gene: TRBJ2-7
d_gene: TRBD1
len: 13

CDR3aa: ASSYSIYEQY
v_gene: TRBV12-3/TRBV12-4
j_gene: TRBJ2-7
d_gene: .
len: 10

CDR3aa: ASSVGGLYGYT
v_gene: TRBV9
j_gene: TRBJ1-2
d_gene: .
len: 11

CDR3aa: ASSNPGGYGYT
v_gene: TRBV28
j_gene: TRBJ1-2
d_gene: TRBD1
len: 11

CDR3aa: ASSILGSSTDTQY
v_gene: TRBV19
j_gene: TRBJ2-3
d_gene: .
len: 13

CDR3aa: ASSFYQLAGNNEQF
v_gene: TRBV5-5
j_gene: TRBJ2-1
d_gene: TRBD2
len: 14

CDR3aa: ASRGRLTNTEAF
v_gene: TRBV6-5
j_gene: TRBJ1-1
d_gene: .
len: 12

CDR3aa: ASSSRQGRKAF
v_gene: TRBV28
j_gene: TRBJ1-1
d_gene: .
len: 11